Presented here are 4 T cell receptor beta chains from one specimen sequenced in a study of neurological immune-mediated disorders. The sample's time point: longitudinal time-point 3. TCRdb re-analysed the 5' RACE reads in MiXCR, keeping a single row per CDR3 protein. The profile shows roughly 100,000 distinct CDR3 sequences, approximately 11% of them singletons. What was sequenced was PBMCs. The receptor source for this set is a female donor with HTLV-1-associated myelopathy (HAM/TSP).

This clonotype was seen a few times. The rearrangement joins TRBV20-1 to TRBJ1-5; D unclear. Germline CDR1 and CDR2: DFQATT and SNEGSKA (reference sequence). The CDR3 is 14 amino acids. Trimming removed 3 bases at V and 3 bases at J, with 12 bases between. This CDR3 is CSASGGSDNQPQHF. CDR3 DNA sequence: TGCAGTGCTAGCGGTGGCTCGGACAATCAGCCCCAGCATTTT.

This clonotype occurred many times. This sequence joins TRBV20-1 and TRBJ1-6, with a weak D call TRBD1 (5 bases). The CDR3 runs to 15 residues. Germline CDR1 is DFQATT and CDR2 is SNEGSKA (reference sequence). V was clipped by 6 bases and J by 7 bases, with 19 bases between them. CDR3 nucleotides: TGCAGTGCACGACTCGGGGGATTGAGGAATTCACCCCTCCACTTT. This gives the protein CSARLGGLRNSPLHF.

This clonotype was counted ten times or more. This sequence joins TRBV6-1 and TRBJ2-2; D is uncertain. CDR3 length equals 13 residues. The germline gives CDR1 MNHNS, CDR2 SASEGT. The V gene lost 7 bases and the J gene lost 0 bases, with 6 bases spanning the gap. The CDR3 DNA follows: TGTGCCAGCACCCAGGCGAACACCGGGGAGCTGTTTTTT. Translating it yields CASTQANTGELFF.

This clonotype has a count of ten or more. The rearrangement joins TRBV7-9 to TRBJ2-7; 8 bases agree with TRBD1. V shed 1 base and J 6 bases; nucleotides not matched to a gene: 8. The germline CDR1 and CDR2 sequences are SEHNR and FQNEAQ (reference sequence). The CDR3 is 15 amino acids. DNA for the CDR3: TGTGCCAGCAGCTTAGTCGGCAGGGGGCCGTTCGAGCAGTACTTC. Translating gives CASSLVGRGPFEQYF.